The source of this T cell receptor (beta chain) is a study of PD-1 blockade in classical Hodgkin lymphoma. Details on this clone: The antigen is unknown.

The CDR3 has 16 residues. V gave up 4 bases and J gave up 6 bases; unmatched junction bases: 7. Germline CDR1 is SGHRS and CDR2 is YFSETQ. Time point noted: cycle 4 day 1 (C4D1), after more than 5 weeks of nivolumab. All patients experienced relapse after autologous stem cell transplantation, and brentuximab vedotin exposure was variable. The table came from immunoSEQ multiplex PCR; TCRdb's copy has only in-frame clones and leaves some out. The data show about 24,000 clones, about 81% seen once. The study's findings and limits: According to reports, newly diagnosed patients had lower baseline TCR diversity than healthy donors, and relapsed/refractory patients had lower baseline TCR diversity still.

Specimen: peripheral blood mononuclear cells (PBMCs), collected before the fourth cycle of nivolumab. The sequence was obtained from a human donor with classical Hodgkin lymphoma. This rearrangement joins TRBV5-1 to TRBJ2-1; TRBD2 matches at 13 bases. The CDR3 nucleotides read TGCGCCAGCAGCATAAATGGACTAGCGGGAGTCAATGAGCAGTTCTTC. Translating gives CASSINGLAGVNEQFF.